This T cell receptor beta chain came from a study of T cell changes during pregnancy in multiple sclerosis. Clones were sequenced by immunoSEQ multiplex PCR, and TCRdb holds only the in-frame ones, with some missing. Of about 58,000 clones listed, just over 90% are singletons. V was shortened by 4 bases and J by 2 bases, with 12 bases between the two germline ends. The CDR3 is made up of 15 amino acids. In germline, CDR1 is SGHTA, CDR2 FQGNSA. The sequence was obtained from a female donor with multiple sclerosis, enrolled in a pregnancy study. V gene TRBV7-2 combines with J gene TRBJ2-1; D possibly corresponds to TRBD2 (6 bases). This sample comprised CD8+ T cells from peripheral blood mononuclear cells, obtained in the second trimester of pregnancy. The CDR3 bases are TGTGCCAGCAGCTCCCTGGGGGGACCCTACAATGAGCAGTTCTTC. Translated: CASSSLGGPYNEQFF.